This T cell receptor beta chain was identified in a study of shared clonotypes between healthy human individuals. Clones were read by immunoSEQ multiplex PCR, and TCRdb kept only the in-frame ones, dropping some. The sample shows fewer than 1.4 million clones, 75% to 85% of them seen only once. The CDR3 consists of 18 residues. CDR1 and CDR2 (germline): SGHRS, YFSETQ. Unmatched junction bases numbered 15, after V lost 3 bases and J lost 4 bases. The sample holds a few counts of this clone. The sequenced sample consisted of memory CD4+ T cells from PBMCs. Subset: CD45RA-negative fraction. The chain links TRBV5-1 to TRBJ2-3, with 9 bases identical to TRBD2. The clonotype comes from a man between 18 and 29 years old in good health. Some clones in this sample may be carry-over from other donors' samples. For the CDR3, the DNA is TGCGCCAGCAGCTACTCCCGTTCGGCGGGAGGGTTGTCAGATACGCAGTATTTT. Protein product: CASSYSRSAGGLSDTQYF.